This TCR beta chain was identified during a study of blood T cell repertoires in COVID-19. Germline V gene sequence: CDR1 MNHEY, CDR2 SMNVEV (reference sequence). This CDR3 region has 18 residues. Trimming took off 5 bases at V and 2 bases at J, with 22 bases between the two ends. Clones were sequenced by immunoSEQ multiplex PCR, and TCRdb holds only the in-frame ones, with some missing. The sample holds approximately 280,000 clones; around nine tenths are singletons and the top ten take under 7%. This clone was seen just once. The chain links TRBV27 to TRBJ2-1, with D possibly matching TRBD2 (6 bases). The receptor comes from a middle-aged woman who had recovered from COVID-19. Source material: PBMCs or T cells enriched from blood (not recorded which). CDR3 bases: TGTGCCAGCAGTCCACCCCCTTTAACTAGCCGTCCCTACAATGAGCAGTTCTTC. This encodes CASSPPPLTSRPYNEQFF.